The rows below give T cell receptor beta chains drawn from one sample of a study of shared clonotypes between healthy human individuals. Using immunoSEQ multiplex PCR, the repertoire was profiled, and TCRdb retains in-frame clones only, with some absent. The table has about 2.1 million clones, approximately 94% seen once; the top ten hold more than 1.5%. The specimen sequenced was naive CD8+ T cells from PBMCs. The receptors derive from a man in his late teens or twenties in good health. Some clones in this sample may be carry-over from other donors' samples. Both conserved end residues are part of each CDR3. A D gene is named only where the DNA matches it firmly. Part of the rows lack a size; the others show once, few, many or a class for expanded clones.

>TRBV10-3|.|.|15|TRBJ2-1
TGTGCCATCAGTGAGGGGGGCCTCTCCTACAATGAGCAGTTCTTC
CAISEGGLSYNEQFF
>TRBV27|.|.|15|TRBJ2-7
TGTGCCAGCAGTCCCAGTCAGGGGAGGGGCTACGAGCAGTACTTC
CASSPSQGRGYEQYF
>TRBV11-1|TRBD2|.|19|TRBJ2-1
TGTGCCAGCAGCCCGGGGCGGATTAGCGGGAGGTTCACCTACAATGAGCAGTTCTTC
CASSPGRISGRFTYNEQFF
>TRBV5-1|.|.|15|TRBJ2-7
TGCGCCAGCAGCGTAGACTATAGCGACACCTACGAGCAGTACTTC
CASSVDYSDTYEQYF
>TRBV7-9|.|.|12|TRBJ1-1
TGTGCCAGCAGCCAGGGACGTAGCCGAGCTTTCTTT
CASSQGRSRAFF
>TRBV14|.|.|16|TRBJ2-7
TGTGCCAGCAGCCAGGAGATGGTTTCAGGGTCTGGCGAGCAGTACTTC
CASSQEMVSGSGEQYF
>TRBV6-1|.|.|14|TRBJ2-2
TGTGCCAGCAGGGGACTCAGGGGTACCGGGGAGCTGTTTTTT
CASRGLRGTGELFF
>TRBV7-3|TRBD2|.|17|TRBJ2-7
TGTGCCAGCAGCTTAACGGGGCTAGCGGGAGCACCCTACGGGCAGTACTTC
CASSLTGLAGAPYGQYF
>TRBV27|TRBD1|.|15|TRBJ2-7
TGTGCCAGCAGTTTTTTGTCACAGGGGGCCCACGAGCAGTACTTC
CASSFLSQGAHEQYF
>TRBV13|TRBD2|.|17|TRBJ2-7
TGTGCCAGCAGCTCGACTAGCGGGAGGACGAAATCCTACGAGCAGTACTTC
CASSSTSGRTKSYEQYF
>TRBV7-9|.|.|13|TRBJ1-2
TGTGCCAGCAGGGAAGCGGCTAACTATGGCTACACCTTC
CASREAANYGYTF
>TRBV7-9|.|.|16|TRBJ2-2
TGTGCCAGCAGCTTAGCTCCGGGCTTAACTGACGGGGAGCTGTTTTTT
CASSLAPGLTDGELFF
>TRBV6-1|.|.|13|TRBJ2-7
TGTGCCAGCACGAACCCAGGGCTCTACGAGCAGTACTTC
CASTNPGLYEQYF
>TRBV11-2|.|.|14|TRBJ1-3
TGTGCCAGCCGCCTCTACGGGAATGGAAACACCATATATTTT
CASRLYGNGNTIYF
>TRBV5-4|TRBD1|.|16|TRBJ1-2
TGTGCCAGCAGCCCCACGGCCGGACAGGGCGCCTATGGCTACACCTTC
CASSPTAGQGAYGYTF
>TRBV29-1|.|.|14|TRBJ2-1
TGCAGCGTTGACTTCGGGAGCTCCTACAATGAGCAGTTCTTC
CSVDFGSSYNEQFF
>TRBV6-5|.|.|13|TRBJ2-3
TGTGCCAGCAGTTACTCGACCGCGGATACGCAGTATTTT
CASSYSTADTQYF
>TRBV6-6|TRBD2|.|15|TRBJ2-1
TGTGCCACCGCCCTAAGCGGGATCTCCTACAATGAGCAGTTCTTC
CATALSGISYNEQFF
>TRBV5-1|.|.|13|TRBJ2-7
TGCGCCAGCAGCTTGGGAATAGCCTACGAGCAGTACTTC
CASSLGIAYEQYF
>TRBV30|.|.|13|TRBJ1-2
TGTGCCTCCCCGGCAGTTAGAAACTATGGCTACACCTTC
CASPAVRNYGYTF
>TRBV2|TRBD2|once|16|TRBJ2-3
TGTGCCAGCAGTGAATTTAGCGGGAGGGGTGCAGATACGCAGTATTTT
CASSEFSGRGADTQYF
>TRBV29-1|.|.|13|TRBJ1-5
TGCAGCGTTGAGGGTCAGGAAAATCAGCCCCAGCATTTT
CSVEGQENQPQHF
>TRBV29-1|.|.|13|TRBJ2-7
TGCAGCGTTGCGCCCCAGGGAGGCTACGAGCAGTACTTC
CSVAPQGGYEQYF
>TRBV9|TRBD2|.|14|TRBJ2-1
TGTGCCAGCAGCGTGGGGGAGGGATTGAATGAGCAGTTCTTC
CASSVGEGLNEQFF
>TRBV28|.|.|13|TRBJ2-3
TGTGCCAGCAGTTTAGCAGGGGCAGATACGCAGTATTTT
CASSLAGADTQYF
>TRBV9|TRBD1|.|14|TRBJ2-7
TGTGCCAGCAGCGAGGACAGGGGGGCCTACGAGCAGTACTTC
CASSEDRGAYEQYF
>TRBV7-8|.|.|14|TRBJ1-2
TGTGCCAGCAGCTCTGGACGTTTTAACTATGGCTACACCTTC
CASSSGRFNYGYTF
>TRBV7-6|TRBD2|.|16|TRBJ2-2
TGTGCCAGCAGCATGGGACTAGCGGGAGAAGGGGGGGAGCTGTTTTTT
CASSMGLAGEGGELFF
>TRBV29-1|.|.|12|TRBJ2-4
TGCAGCGTTGCGGGGACCGGGAACATTCAGTACTTC
CSVAGTGNIQYF
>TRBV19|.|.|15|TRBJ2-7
TGTGCCAGTAGTATAGCGGTTGAGGTGTCCTACGAGCAGTACTTC
CASSIAVEVSYEQYF
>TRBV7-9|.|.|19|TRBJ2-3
TGTGCCAGCAGCCCCAGGCGCGGCCTTTCCCCTGGGGGCACAGATACGCAGTATTTT
CASSPRRGLSPGGTDTQYF
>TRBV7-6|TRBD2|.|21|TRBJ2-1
TGTGCCAGCAGCTTAGGGGTTCCCGGGACTAGCGGGAGTGGAGGCTACAATGAGCAGTTCTTC
CASSLGVPGTSGSGGYNEQFF
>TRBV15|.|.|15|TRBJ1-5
TGTGCCACCAGCAGAGATCCCGTCGGCGTGCAGCCCCAGCATTTT
CATSRDPVGVQPQHF
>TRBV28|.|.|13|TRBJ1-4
TGTGCCACCCTCGGGGGGGCGGTTGAAAAACTGTTTTTT
CATLGGAVEKLFF
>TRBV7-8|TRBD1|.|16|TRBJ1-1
TGTGCCAGCAGCTTAGGCTACAGGGGGACTAACACTGAAGCTTTCTTT
CASSLGYRGTNTEAFF
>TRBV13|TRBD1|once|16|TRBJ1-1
TGTGCCAGCAGCTATACTCTTAGAACAGGGGGCACTGAAGCTTTCTTT
CASSYTLRTGGTEAFF
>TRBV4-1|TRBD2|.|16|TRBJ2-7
TGCGCCAGCAGCCAAGGCACGTTAGCGGGAGAAAGCGAGCAGTACTTC
CASSQGTLAGESEQYF
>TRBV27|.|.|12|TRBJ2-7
TGTGCCAGCAGGGGCAGGGCCTACGAGCAGTACTTC
CASRGRAYEQYF
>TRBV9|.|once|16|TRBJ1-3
TGTGCCAGCAACCACAACCGGGACACGGGAGGAAACACCATATATTTT
CASNHNRDTGGNTIYF
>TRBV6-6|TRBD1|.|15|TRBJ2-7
TGTGCCAGCAGTTACGGCCAGGGGGTAAACTACGAGCAGTACTTC
CASSYGQGVNYEQYF